This passage covers 14 T cell receptor beta chains from one sample sequenced in a study of blood T cell repertoires in COVID-19. The protocol was immunoSEQ multiplex PCR, while the TCRdb copy is restricted to in-frame clones and leaves out a portion. The sample has about 190,000 clones; approximately 79% are singletons. The material sequenced was peripheral blood. The receptors were sampled from a man aged 25 to 40 with active or convalescent COVID-19.

This sequence joins TRBV2 and TRBJ1-4; TRBD1 aligns across 7 bases. Trimming removed 4 bases from V and 4 bases from J; junction bases left unmatched: 3. The CDR3 runs to 14 residues. CDR1 and CDR2 from the germline V gene are SNHLY and FYNNEI. CDR3 protein: CASSGTGRNEKLFF. DNA for the CDR3: TGTGCCAGCAGTGGGACAGGCCGTAATGAAAAACTGTTTTTT.

This rearrangement joins TRBV4-3 to TRBJ1-6, with D perhaps matching TRBD1 (5 bases). This CDR3 contains 13 residues. Trimming cost V 1 base and J 8 bases, with 6 bases left between them. Germline CDR1 LGHNA, CDR2 YSLEER. CDR3 sequence reads: CASSQAQDSPLHF. DNA of the CDR3: TGCGCCAGCAGCCAAGCACAGGATTCACCCCTCCACTTT.

There are many counts of this clone. V is TRBV15 and J is TRBJ2-7; 7 bases align to TRBD1. CDR3 length: 13 residues. The germline CDR1 and CDR2 sequences are LNHNV and YYDKDF (reference sequence). With 5 bases clipped from V and 3 bases from J, the junction kept 4 bases outside the gene matches. CDR3 protein: CATSGDRDYEQYF. The CDR3 nucleotides are TGTGCCACCAGCGGTGACAGGGACTACGAGCAGTACTTC.

J is TRBJ1-4 and V is TRBV25-1; 7 bases fit TRBD1. V shed 6 bases, J shed 4 bases, and the junction held 8 bases outside the gene matches. The CDR3 is 15 residues long. Looked up from germline, CDR1 is MGHDK and CDR2 is SYGVNS. CDR3 nucleotides: TGTGCCAGCAGCCTGGGACAGAGCAATAATGAAAAACTGTTTTTT. This translates into CASSLGQSNNEKLFF.

CDR3 sequence: CSGGGTSGTFRTDTQYF. CDR3 DNA: TGCAGCGGGGGTGGGACTAGCGGGACTTTTCGGACAGATACGCAGTATTTT. J is TRBJ2-3 and V is TRBV29-1, with 13 bases matching TRBD2. The CDR3 has 17 amino acids. Trimming took 7 bases from V and 3 from J; bases not matched to a gene: 13. From germline, CDR1 is SQVTM and CDR2 ANQGSEA.

V and J are TRBV3-1 (or the pseudogene TRBV3-2) and TRBJ1-3; perhaps TRBD1 as D (6 bases). V was trimmed by 1 base and J by 4 bases, leaving 17 bases between them. This CDR3 spans 17 amino acids. Looked up from germline, CDR1 is LGHDT and CDR2 is YNNKEL (reference sequence). CDR3 bases: TGTGCCAGCAGCCAAGTCCATGACAGGCCTTCAGGAAACACCATATATTTT. Amino acid sequence: CASSQVHDRPSGNTIYF.

The CDR3 nucleotides read TGCGCCAGCAGCCCGGGACAGGCCTCCTACGAGCAGTACTTC. Amino acids: CASSPGQASYEQYF. The V call is TRBV10-1, the J call TRBJ2-7; 8 bases match TRBD1. Trimming took 6 bases from V and 0 from J; bases not matched to a gene: 4. This CDR3 has 14 amino acids. Germline CDR1 reads WNHNN; CDR2 reads SYGVQD (reference sequence).

This chain uses TRBV4-3 with TRBJ1-3, with 7 positions matching TRBD1. V was clipped by 1 base and J by 0 bases; unmatched bases: 6. Looked up from germline, CDR1 is LGHNA and CDR2 is YSLEER. The CDR3 loop spans 17 amino acids. The CDR3 region is CASSQVTGANSGNTIYF. The CDR3 DNA follows: TGCGCCAGCAGCCAAGTCACAGGGGCAAACTCTGGAAACACCATATATTTT.

The V and J genes are TRBV27 and TRBJ2-5; 9 nucleotides agree with TRBD1. The junction had 13 bases not matched to a gene; V was cut back by 6 bases and J by 5 bases. Germline-derived CDR1 and CDR2 are MNHEY and SMNVEV (reference sequence). The CDR3 loop spans 16 amino acids. The CDR3 spells CASSSGQGTGRETQYF. The CDR3 region has the DNA TGTGCCAGCAGCTCCGGGCAAGGGACAGGGCGCGAGACCCAGTACTTC.

This rearrangement joins TRBV4-1 to TRBJ2-3, with a tentative D call TRBD1 (6 bases). There are 16 residues in the CDR3. Trimming shortened V by 3 bases and J by 0 bases, and 13 bases separated the two germline ends. Germline CDR1 MGHRA, CDR2 YSYEKL. Here the CDR3 reads CASSHLRTVSTDTQYF. DNA of the CDR3: TGCGCCAGCAGCCATCTCCGGACAGTCAGCACAGATACGCAGTATTTT.

The chain links TRBV6-2 or TRBV6-3 to TRBJ1-5; D possibly corresponds to TRBD1 (5 bases). Trimming took 6 bases from V and 7 from J, leaving 19 bases between them. This CDR3 spans 15 amino acids. Germline-derived CDR1 and CDR2 are MNHEY and SVGEGT. This CDR3 reads CASSRPAGTRQPQHF. The CDR3 coding sequence is TGTGCCAGCAGCCGGCCCGCGGGGACGAGGCAGCCCCAGCATTTT.

This clone occurred once. The chain has TRBV19 and TRBJ1-6; D is possibly TRBD1 (6 bases). This CDR3 comprises 18 residues. V lost 4 bases to trimming and J lost 0 bases, with 16 bases between them. The germline gives CDR1 LNHDA, CDR2 SQIVND (reference sequence). The CDR3 coding sequence is TGTGCCAGTAGTAGATCAGGGGTCGGCAGCTCCTATAATTCACCCCTCCACTTT. Translated, it gives CASSRSGVGSSYNSPLHF.

V is TRBV10-1 and J is TRBJ2-1; no reliable D call. The V end lost 4 bases, the J end lost 8 bases, and 12 bases lay between the germline ends. The length of the CDR3 is 13 residues. Germline V gene data show CDR1 as WNHNN and CDR2 as SYGVQD (reference sequence). CDR3 protein: CASSGLGIYEQFF. The DNA for the CDR3 is TGCGCCAGCAGTGGTCTCGGTATCTATGAGCAGTTCTTC.

The CDR3 coding sequence is TGTGCCAGCTCACCACCCGCGGGATTTAACCGGGAGCTGTTTTTT. Its protein product is CASSPPAGFNRELFF. This sequence joins TRBV18 and TRBJ2-2; possibly TRBD2 for D (6 bases). This CDR3 spans 15 amino acids. Germline CDR1 reads KGHSH; CDR2 reads LQKENI. With 0 bases removed from V and 9 bases from J, the gap between germline ends came to 14 bases.